A selection of T cell receptor beta chains follows, all from one sample in a study of blood T cell repertoires in COVID-19. Using immunoSEQ multiplex PCR, the repertoire was profiled, and TCRdb retains in-frame clones only, with some absent. The sample lists a few hundred thousand clones; 80% to 90% were seen once. Sequenced: peripheral blood. Every receptor here comes from a woman in her 70s with COVID-19, enrolled during active disease. Both conserved end residues are trimmed from each CDR3.

>TRBV24-1
ATSDSQGGHTEAF
>TRBV5-1
ASSLGLQGTYGYT
>TRBV16
ASSRLEGTSNFGNTIY
>TRBV4-3
ASSQVLADSGELF
>TRBV4-1
ASSRELLGNYGYT
>TRBV6-5
ASSYQWTGDNEQF
>TRBV6-6
ASKGQGYVYEQF
>TRBV19
ASSTVTGGTEAF
>TRBV7-2
ASQLAGQETQY
>TRBV7-2
ASNEGSGGEQF
>TRBV15
ATSRDPDQPQH
>TRBV19
ASTKRGSGGNTIY
>TRBV11-3
ASSLGAGSRAVETQY
>TRBV29-1
SVGDMSNQPQH
>TRBV11-2
ASSLSRATGAHEQY
>TRBV7-2
ASSLDRGPQPQH
>TRBV5-4
ASSSGTSGLYNEQF
>TRBV7-2
ASSLAGQGAYEQY
>TRBV2
ASRQDSGNTIY
>TRBV11-3
ASSPRLAGVYEQY
>TRBV5-1
ASSPAGLVVEQF
>TRBV5-6
ASSPEMREGHEQY
>TRBV30
AWSVGAVVVETQY
>TRBV19
ASSSDTQETQY
>TRBV5-1
ASSLDRNYGYT
>TRBV28
ASTTATNEKLF
>TRBV10-3
AISDRDRGRYEQY
>TRBV10-3
AITASGGNTGELF
>TRBV6-6
ASSNRFNNSPLH
>TRBV5-1
ASSFLRVSGTGELF
>TRBV11-2
ASSLAWDRGSYEQY
>TRBV5-4
ASSSPELAGGPLVQETQY
>TRBV6-6
ASSYDRGEDQPQH
>TRBV2
ASGPGQQAF
>TRBV6-5
ASDPGQGVTEAF
>TRBV12-3/TRBV12-4
ASSIHQSEAF
>TRBV18
ASSPNRGVEKLF
>TRBV18
ASSPGRAYEQY
>TRBV6-2/TRBV6-3
ASSYRVTDTQY
>TRBV20-1
SARPTDTQY
>TRBV9
ASSVSTYPGNTIY
>TRBV5-6
ASSSTSGNTQY
>TRBV19
ASLGRTGNSYEQY
>TRBV19
AVSGTGTANEKLF
>TRBV3-1/TRBV3-2
ASSHGTREQY
>TRBV28
ASSLWGQVQETQY
>TRBV7-3
ASSSTGGAFGEAF
>TRBV6-5
ASRNGQGRSGYT
>TRBV6-5
ASIRGGTEAF
>TRBV5-4
ASSLTTGQGGSPLH
>TRBV6-5
ASSYSLVADTQY
>TRBV23-1
ASSQDRGPKNIQY
>TRBV6-5
ASRKTVTGELF
>TRBV21-1
ASGPFST
>TRBV28
ASSLPTENTEAF
>TRBV2
ASSGPREKPQH